What follows are 14 T cell receptor beta chains derived from one specimen sequenced in a study of human T cells and chemical hapten exposure. Time point of the sample: pre-sensitization, week 0. As for treatment: therapeutic diphenylcyclopropenone sensitization with weekly scalp DPC. TCRdb used MiXCR to reprocess the RACE reads, holding one entry per CDR3 protein. The sample lists 250,000 or so distinct CDR3 sequences; approximately 8.6% were seen once. Here the sequenced sample was whole blood, taken in connection with sensitization to the hapten diphenylcyclopropenone (DPC). Receptor source: a woman in her forties with alopecia areata. Some clones in this sample may be carry-over from other donors' samples.

In DNA, the CDR3 is TGTGCCAGCAGCTTAGGAAGGCGCGGGTCAGATACGCAGTATTTT. It yields the protein CASSLGRRGSDTQYF. The chain has TRBV7-2 and TRBJ2-3, with a weak D call TRBD2 (5 bases). The CDR3 runs 15 residues. Germline CDR1 and CDR2: SGHTA and FQGNSA. V was cut by 1 base and J by 4 bases, with 12 bases left in between.

V and J are TRBV7-9 and TRBJ1-4; D remains unclear. The germline CDR1 and CDR2 sequences are SEHNR and FQNEAQ (reference sequence). The CDR3 is 11 residues long. Trimming took off 5 bases at V and 7 bases at J, with 5 bases between the two ends. CDR3 protein: CASSPSEKLFF. CDR3 nucleotide sequence: TGTGCCAGCAGCCCCAGTGAAAAACTGTTTTTT. Complete variable domain (other parts from reference TRBV7-9 and TRBJ1-4): DTGVSQNPRHKITKRGQNVTFRCDPISEHNRLYWYRQTLGQGPEFLTYFQNEAQLEKSRLLSDRFSAERPKGSFSTLEIQRTEQGDSAMYLCASSPSEKLFFGSGTQLSVL.

A few counts support this clonotype. The chain is built from TRBV27 and TRBJ1-1; D not certain. Germline V gene data show CDR1 as MNHEY and CDR2 as SMNVEV (reference sequence). Trimming took off 5 bases at V and 5 bases at J, with 15 bases between the two ends. This CDR3 contains 14 residues. This CDR3 reads CASSRRDSRTEAFF. The CDR3 nucleotides read TGTGCCAGCAGTCGACGGGATTCTCGGACTGAAGCTTTCTTT.

In its sample, this clonotype was seen many times. The gene calls are TRBV7-2 and TRBJ2-7; D gene uncertain. Trimming stripped 5 bases from V and 2 bases from J, with 10 bases between. Germline CDR1 SGHTA, CDR2 FQGNSA. The CDR3 is made up of 13 amino acids. This chain's CDR3 is CASSLSQPYEQYF. The CDR3 DNA reads as TGTGCCAGCAGCCTAAGTCAGCCCTACGAGCAGTACTTC.

CDR3 nucleotide sequence: TGTGCCAGCAGACCCTTAGGGTTGGGCAATGAGCAGTTCTTC. This sequence encodes CASRPLGLGNEQFF. The chain is built from TRBV7-9 and TRBJ2-1; D remains ambiguous. Germline loops: CDR1 SEHNR, CDR2 FQNEAQ (reference sequence). V shed 6 bases and J shed 6 bases, with 15 bases lying between them. CDR3 size: 14 residues.

This chain connects TRBV9 to TRBJ2-7, with D unclear. The CDR3 consists of 13 residues. Germline values: CDR1 SGDLS, CDR2 YYNGEE. The V end lost 4 bases, the J end lost 5 bases, and 13 bases lay between the germline ends. The CDR3, as DNA: TGTGCCAGCAGCCCCGGACCCGTGGACGAGCAGTACTTC. Its protein is CASSPGPVDEQYF.

This clonotype has a handful of counts. This chain uses TRBV20-1 with TRBJ2-1; TRBD2 aligns across 8 bases. There are 14 residues in the CDR3. The V gene end was trimmed by 4 bases and the J gene end by 1 base; junction bases not matched to a gene: 3. Germline CDR1 is DFQATT and CDR2 is SNEGSKA (reference sequence). The CDR3 region has the DNA TGCAGTGCTATGAGCGGGAGATCCTACAATGAGCAGTTCTTC. Protein: CSAMSGRSYNEQFF.

This clonotype was recorded a few times. The V gene is TRBV20-1, the J gene TRBJ2-7, with 7 bases aligning to TRBD2. After removal of 0 bases from V and 5 bases from J, the junction contained 13 bases not matched to a gene. There are 16 residues in the CDR3. CDR1 DFQATT and CDR2 SNEGSKA come from the germline V gene (reference sequence). The CDR3 loop reads CSAREPRVAGDDEQYF. CDR3 bases: TGCAGTGCTAGAGAGCCCCGTGTGGCGGGAGACGACGAGCAGTACTTC.

This chain uses TRBV7-2 with TRBJ2-1; TRBD2 is a possible D gene (6 bases). V lost 1 base, J lost 6 bases, and 25 bases lay in between. The germline V gene encodes CDR1 SGHTA and CDR2 FQGNSA. There are 19 residues in the CDR3. As DNA, the CDR3 is TGTGCCAGCAGCTTAGTAGCTACCGGGAGCCAACTTCAGCCCAATGAGCAGTTCTTC. It encodes CASSLVATGSQLQPNEQFF. Looking up the rest from reference TRBV7-2 and TRBJ2-1 gives the full variable domain: GAGVSQSPSNKVTEKGKDVELRCDPISGHTALYWYRQSLGQGLEFLIYFQGNSAPDKSGLPSDRFSAERTGGSVSTLTIQRTQQEDSAVYLCASSLVATGSQLQPNEQFFGPGTRLTVL.

The V and J genes are TRBV4-1 and TRBJ1-3; D gene unclear. The V and J ends lost 1 base and 0 bases respectively, with 10 bases between them. This CDR3 comprises 16 residues. Germline values: CDR1 MGHRA, CDR2 YSYEKL. The chain's CDR3 is CASSQGARSSGNTIYF. The CDR3 DNA follows: TGCGCCAGCAGCCAAGGCGCGAGGAGCTCTGGAAACACCATATATTTT.

The rearrangement links TRBV11-2 to TRBJ2-1; 12 bases agree with TRBD2. Germline-derived CDR1 and CDR2 are SGHAT and FQNNGV. The CDR3 covers 15 residues. The V gene end was trimmed by 5 bases and the J gene end by 5 bases; junction bases not matched to a gene: 4. Here the CDR3 DNA reads TGTGCCAGCAGCCTAGCGGGAGGGCCCAACAATGAGCAGTTCTTC. Its protein product is CASSLAGGPNNEQFF.

The rearrangement uses TRBV20-1 and TRBJ2-1; 14 positions match TRBD2. V shed 6 bases, J shed 8 bases, and the junction held 12 bases outside the gene matches. Per the germline V gene, CDR1 is DFQATT and CDR2 is SNEGSKA (reference sequence). The CDR3 runs to 16 residues. In DNA form, the CDR3 reads TGCAGTGCCTGGACCGGGACTAGCGGGAGCATGTATGAGCAGTTCTTC. This gives the protein CSAWTGTSGSMYEQFF.

The V and J genes are TRBV7-2 and TRBJ2-1; D uncertain. The germline V gene encodes CDR1 SGHTA and CDR2 FQGNSA. Trimming pared 1 base from V and 1 base from J, leaving 14 bases between. The CDR3 sequence is 17 residues long. DNA for the CDR3: TGTGCCAGCAGCTTAGACACCTCGGATGCGTCCTACAATGAGCAGTTCTTC. Its translation: CASSLDTSDASYNEQFF.

The chain links TRBV7-2 to TRBJ1-2; the match to TRBD1 covers 8 bases. Germline V gene lookup returns CDR1 SGHTA and CDR2 FQGNSA. V shed 4 bases and J 7 bases; nucleotides not matched to a gene: 8. CDR3 length: 14 residues. In nucleotides, the CDR3 is TGTGCCAGCAGCTCAGGGGGCACCACCCTTGGCTACACCTTC. This encodes CASSSGGTTLGYTF.